Below, 16 T cell receptor beta chains from the same sample are listed, as sequenced in a study of blood T cell repertoires in COVID-19. Profiling relied on immunoSEQ multiplex PCR, and the TCRdb table lists in-frame clones only, not all of them. The repertoire consists of about 270,000 clones, with about 87% occurring once and the leading ten covering 3%. Sequenced input: PBMCs or T cells enriched from blood (not recorded which). The receptor source for this set is a woman aged 45-65 years who had recovered from COVID-19.

This chain links TRBV4-2 with TRBJ2-5; the D gene is possibly TRBD2 (5 bases). V lost 0 bases, J lost 5 bases, and 28 bases lay in between. Germline assignment: CDR1 LGHNA and CDR2 YNFKEQ. The CDR3 contains 20 residues. As DNA, the CDR3 is TGTGCCAGCAGCCAAGATTGGATAATATCCGGAGGCCGTCTCCGGGAGACCCAGTACTTC. This sequence encodes CASSQDWIISGGRLRETQYF.

CDR3 coding DNA: TGTGCCAGCAGCTTAGTCATCTCCCATTCGGGGTACGAGCAGTACTTC. Its protein is CASSLVISHSGYEQYF. The genes are TRBV7-2 and TRBJ2-7, with D possibly TRBD2 on 5 matching bases. CDR1 and CDR2 (germline): SGHTA, FQGNSA. The V and J ends lost 1 base and 4 bases respectively, with 17 bases between them. The CDR3 length is 16 residues.

In this sample, this clone turned up once. V gene TRBV7-2 combines with J gene TRBJ2-1; perhaps TRBD2 as D (5 bases). CDR1 and CDR2 (germline): SGHTA, FQGNSA. The germline V and J ends were trimmed by 3 bases and 10 bases, with 10 bases remaining between them. This CDR3 region has 12 residues. DNA for the CDR3: TGTGCCAGCAGCTTGCTGGCTAGCGAGCAGTTCTTC. This translates into CASSLLASEQFF.

The chain carries TRBV4-2 and TRBJ1-6; no firm D call. CDR3 size: 18 residues. Germline CDR1 and CDR2: LGHNA and YNFKEQ. The V end lost 0 bases, the J end lost 5 bases, and 17 bases lay between the germline ends. This chain's CDR3 is CASSQDGGGWANNSPLHF. CDR3 DNA sequence: TGTGCCAGCAGCCAAGATGGAGGAGGGTGGGCGAATAATTCACCCCTCCACTTT.

The chain couples TRBV2 to TRBJ1-1; D unresolved. Germline CDR1 SNHLY, CDR2 FYNNEI. This CDR3 has 13 residues. Trimming left V 2 bases short and J 4 bases short, with 8 bases between. The CDR3 loop reads CASSEFSSTEAFF. The CDR3 nucleotides read TGTGCCAGCAGTGAATTCTCGAGCACTGAAGCTTTCTTT.

The chain links TRBV5-1 to TRBJ1-2; no definite D call. V dropped 0 bases and J dropped 1 base, with 13 bases sitting between them. The CDR3 covers 16 residues. The V gene's germline CDR1 is SGHRS and CDR2 YFSETQ. The CDR3 sequence: CASSLAVGLNNYGYTF. For the CDR3, the DNA is TGCGCCAGCAGCTTGGCGGTGGGCCTCAATAACTATGGCTACACCTTC.

Written as DNA, the CDR3 is TGCAGCGTTGATCCTAGCGGGAGAGCAGATACGCAGTATTTT. Translated: CSVDPSGRADTQYF. The rearrangement uses TRBV29-1 and TRBJ2-3; 10 bases match TRBD2. V was pared by 3 bases and J by 4 bases, with 4 bases of the junction left unmatched. The length of the CDR3 is 14 residues. Germline assignment: CDR1 SQVTM and CDR2 ANQGSEA.

V usage is TRBV4-1 and J usage is TRBJ2-7; the match to TRBD2 covers 8 bases. The CDR3 spans 15 residues. J lost 2 bases, V lost 1 base, and 4 bases had no gene match. Germline loops: CDR1 MGHRA, CDR2 YSYEKL. CDR3 in amino acids: CASSQVPGGPYEQYF. CDR3 DNA: TGCGCCAGCAGCCAAGTTCCGGGAGGGCCCTACGAGCAGTACTTC.

This chain connects TRBV7-9 to TRBJ1-1, with D perhaps TRBD1 (5 bases). Trimming took off 0 bases at V and 0 bases at J, with 11 bases between the two ends. The CDR3 has 16 residues. From germline, CDR1 is SEHNR and CDR2 FQNEAQ (reference sequence). CDR3 nucleotide sequence: TGTGCCAGCAGCTTAGCGAAGGGGTCGGTGAACACTGAAGCTTTCTTT. Protein product: CASSLAKGSVNTEAFF.

As concerns this clone: A junction boundary mismatches the germline segment, possibly from a read error. The CDR3 sequence: CVSSSETASTDTQYF. As DNA, the CDR3 is TGTGTCAGCAGCTCCGAGACTGCAAGCACAGATACGCAGTATTTT. The rearrangement uses TRBV7-6 and TRBJ2-3; the D is unclear. Germline-derived CDR1 and CDR2 are SGHVS and FNYEAQ. The CDR3 is made up of 15 amino acids.

This chain connects TRBV10-3 to TRBJ1-1, with D uncertain. From germline, CDR1 is ENHRY and CDR2 SYGVKD. This CDR3 region has 13 residues. Trimming shortened V by 7 bases and J by 3 bases, and 12 bases separated the two germline ends. CDR3 DNA: TGTGCCATCACCCCCCGGTTGTACACTGAAGCTTTCTTT. Translated: CAITPRLYTEAFF.

The chain carries TRBV2 and TRBJ1-6, with D possibly TRBD1 on 5 matching bases. V lost 4 bases to trimming and J lost 7 bases, with 8 bases between them. The germline CDR1 and CDR2 sequences are SNHLY and FYNNEI. This CDR3 is built from 13 residues. The CDR3 here is CASSGGENSPLHF. The CDR3 DNA reads TGTGCCAGCAGTGGGGGGGAAAATTCACCCCTCCACTTT.

The chain recombines TRBV18 with TRBJ2-1; weak D call: TRBD1 (5 bases). This CDR3 comprises 12 residues. Trimming removed 4 bases from V and 8 bases from J, with 9 bases in between. The germline CDR1 and CDR2 sequences are KGHSH and LQKENI. CDR3 amino acids: CASSLKGYEQFF. In DNA, the CDR3 is TGTGCCAGCTCACTGAAGGGGTATGAGCAGTTCTTC.

This clone was detected once. In DNA form, the CDR3 reads TGTGCCAGCAGTCCCTCGGGACAGGGCTCTCAGCCCCAGCATTTT. It encodes CASSPSGQGSQPQHF. The gene calls are TRBV27 and TRBJ1-5; 9 bases are shared with TRBD1. Looked up from germline, CDR1 is MNHEY and CDR2 is SMNVEV (reference sequence). V gave up 5 bases and J gave up 6 bases; unmatched junction bases: 8. This CDR3 contains 15 residues.

The CDR3 spells CASSLSQGVSYNSPLHF. As DNA, the CDR3 is TGTGCCAGCTCACTTTCACAGGGGGTCTCCTATAATTCACCCCTCCACTTT. V is TRBV18 and J is TRBJ1-6, with 8 nucleotides matching TRBD1. Germline V gene data show CDR1 as KGHSH and CDR2 as LQKENI. There are 17 residues in the CDR3. V dropped 4 bases and J dropped 0; count of bases not matched to a gene: 5.

J is TRBJ1-6 and V is TRBV28; TRBD1 is a possible D gene (6 bases). CDR3 size: 15 residues. The V and J ends lost 5 bases and 5 bases respectively, with 13 bases between them. CDR1 and CDR2 (germline): MDHEN, SYDVKM. The CDR3 protein is CASSTQGSNNSPLHF. CDR3 coding DNA: TGTGCCAGCAGTACCCAGGGGTCGAATAATTCACCCCTCCACTTT.